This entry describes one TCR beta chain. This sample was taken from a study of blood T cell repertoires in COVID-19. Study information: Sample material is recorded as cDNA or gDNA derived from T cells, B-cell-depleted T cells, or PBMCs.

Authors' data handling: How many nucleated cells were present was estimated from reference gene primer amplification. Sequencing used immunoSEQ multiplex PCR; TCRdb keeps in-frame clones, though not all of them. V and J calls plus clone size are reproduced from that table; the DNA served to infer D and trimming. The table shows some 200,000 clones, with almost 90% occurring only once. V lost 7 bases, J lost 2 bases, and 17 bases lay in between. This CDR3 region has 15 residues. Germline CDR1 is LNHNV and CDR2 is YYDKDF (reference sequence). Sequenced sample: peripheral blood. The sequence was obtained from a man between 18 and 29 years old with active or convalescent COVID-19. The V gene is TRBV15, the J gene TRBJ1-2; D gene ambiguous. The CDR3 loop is CATTTFPVQNYGYTF. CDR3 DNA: TGTGCCACCACAACCTTTCCGGTCCAAAACTATGGCTACACCTTC. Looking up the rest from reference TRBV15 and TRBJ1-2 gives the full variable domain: DAMVIQNPRYQVTQFGKPVTLSCSQTLNHNVMYWYQQKSSQAPKLLFHYYDKDFNNEADTPDNFQSRRPNTSFCFLDIRSPGLGDTAMYLCATTTFPVQNYGYTFGSGTRLTVV.